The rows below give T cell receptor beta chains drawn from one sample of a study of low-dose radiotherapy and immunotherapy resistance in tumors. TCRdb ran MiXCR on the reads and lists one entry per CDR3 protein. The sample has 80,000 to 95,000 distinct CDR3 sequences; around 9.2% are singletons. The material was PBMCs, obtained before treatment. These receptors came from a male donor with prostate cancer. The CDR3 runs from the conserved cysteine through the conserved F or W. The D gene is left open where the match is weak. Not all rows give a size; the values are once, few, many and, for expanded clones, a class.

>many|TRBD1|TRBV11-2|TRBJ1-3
CASSRITGAPGNTIYF
TGTGCCAGCAGCCGAATCACAGGGGCTCCGGGAAACACCATATATTTT
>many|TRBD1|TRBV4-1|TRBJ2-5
CASSLTGTAQETQYF
TGCGCCAGCAGCCTGACCGGGACAGCCCAAGAGACCCAGTACTTC
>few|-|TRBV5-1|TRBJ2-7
CASSFGSSTYEQYF
TGCGCCAGCAGCTTTGGTAGCTCGACCTACGAGCAGTACTTC
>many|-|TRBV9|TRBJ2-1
CASSLEGASYNEQFF
TGTGCCAGCAGCCTCGAAGGGGCCTCCTACAATGAGCAGTTCTTC
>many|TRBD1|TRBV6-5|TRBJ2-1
CASLDRGYNEQFF
TGTGCCAGCCTGGACAGGGGTTACAATGAGCAGTTCTTC
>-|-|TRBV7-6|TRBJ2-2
CASSPFSQANTGELFFF
-
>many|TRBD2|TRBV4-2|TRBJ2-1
CASSQGTSGATYNEQFF
TGTGCCAGCAGCCAAGGGACTAGCGGGGCCACCTACAATGAGCAGTTCTTC
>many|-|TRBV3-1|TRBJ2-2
CASLGALSGELFF
TGTGCCAGCCTCGGGGCGCTAAGCGGGGAGCTGTTTTTT
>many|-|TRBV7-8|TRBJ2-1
CASSLAEINNEQFF
TGTGCCAGCAGCTTAGCGGAAATCAACAATGAGCAGTTCTTC
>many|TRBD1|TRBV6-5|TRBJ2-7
CASSPTWGTGAYEQYF
TGTGCCAGCAGTCCGACTTGGGGGACAGGGGCGTACGAGCAGTACTTC
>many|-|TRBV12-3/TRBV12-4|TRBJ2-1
CASSLSSPDYNEQFF
TGTGCCAGCAGTTTGAGTAGTCCGGATTACAATGAGCAGTTCTTC
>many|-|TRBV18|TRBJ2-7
CASSPPEQYF
TGTGCCAGCTCTCCACCCGAGCAGTACTTC
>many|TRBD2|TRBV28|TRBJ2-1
CASRPSGSSYNEQFF
TGTGCCAGCAGGCCTAGCGGGAGCTCCTACAATGAGCAGTTCTTC
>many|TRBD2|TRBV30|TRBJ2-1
CAWSVGWGGEQFF
TGTGCCTGGAGTGTGGGCTGGGGAGGGGAGCAGTTCTTC
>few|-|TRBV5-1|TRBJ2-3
CASSLVGDTQYF
TGCGCCAGCAGCTTGGTTGGAGATACGCAGTATTTT
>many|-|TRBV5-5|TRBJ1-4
CASSYQGQPTNEKLFF
TGTGCCAGCAGCTACCAAGGACAGCCAACTAATGAAAAACTGTTTTTT
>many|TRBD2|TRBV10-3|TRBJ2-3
CAISPGLGADTQYF
TGTGCCATCAGTCCGGGACTAGGTGCAGATACGCAGTATTTT
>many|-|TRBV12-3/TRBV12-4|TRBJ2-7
CASSLPSSYEQYF
TGTGCCAGCAGTTTACCTAGCTCCTACGAGCAGTACTTC
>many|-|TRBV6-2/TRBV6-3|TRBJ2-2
CASSYSSTTNTGELFF
TGTGCCAGCAGTTACAGCTCTACGACGAACACCGGGGAGCTGTTTTTT
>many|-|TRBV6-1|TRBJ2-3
CASSFSQTSTDTQYF
TGTGCCAGCAGTTTTTCCCAAACTAGCACAGATACGCAGTATTTT
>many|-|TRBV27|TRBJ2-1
CASSFGFNEQFF
TGTGCCAGCAGTTTCGGGTTCAATGAGCAGTTCTTC
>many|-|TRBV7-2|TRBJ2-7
CASSSVRDKPYF
TGTGCCAGCAGTTCCGTCCGTGACAAACCCTACTTC